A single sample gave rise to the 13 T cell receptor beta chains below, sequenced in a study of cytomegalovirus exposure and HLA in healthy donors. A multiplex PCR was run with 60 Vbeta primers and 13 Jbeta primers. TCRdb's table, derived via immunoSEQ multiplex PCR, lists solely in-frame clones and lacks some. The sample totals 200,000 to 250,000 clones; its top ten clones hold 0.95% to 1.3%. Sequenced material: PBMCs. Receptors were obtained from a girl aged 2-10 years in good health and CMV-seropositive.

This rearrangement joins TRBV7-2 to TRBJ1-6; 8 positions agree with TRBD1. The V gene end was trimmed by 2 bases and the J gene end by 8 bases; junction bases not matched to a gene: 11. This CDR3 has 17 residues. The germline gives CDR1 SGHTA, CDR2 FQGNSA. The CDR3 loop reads CASSLIRQGTGDSPLHF. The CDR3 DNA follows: TGTGCCAGCAGCTTAATCCGACAGGGGACCGGCGATTCACCCCTCCACTTT.

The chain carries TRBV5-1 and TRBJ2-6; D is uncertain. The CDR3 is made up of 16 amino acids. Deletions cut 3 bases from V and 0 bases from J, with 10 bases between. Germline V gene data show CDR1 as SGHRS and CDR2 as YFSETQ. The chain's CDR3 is CASSSRGTSGANVLTF. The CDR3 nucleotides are TGCGCCAGCAGCTCGAGAGGTACCTCTGGGGCCAACGTCCTGACTTTC.

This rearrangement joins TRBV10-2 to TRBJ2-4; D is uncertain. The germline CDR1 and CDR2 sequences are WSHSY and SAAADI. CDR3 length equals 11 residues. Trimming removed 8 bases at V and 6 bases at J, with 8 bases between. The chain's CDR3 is CASGDLNIQYF. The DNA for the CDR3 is TGCGCCAGCGGAGACCTAAACATTCAGTACTTC.

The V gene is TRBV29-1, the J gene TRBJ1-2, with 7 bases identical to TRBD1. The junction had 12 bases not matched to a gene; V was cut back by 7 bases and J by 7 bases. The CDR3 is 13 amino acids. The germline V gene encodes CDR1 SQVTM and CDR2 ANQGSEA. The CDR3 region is CSAFPRQGGGYTF. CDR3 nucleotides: TGCAGCGCCTTCCCCCGACAGGGCGGTGGCTACACCTTC.

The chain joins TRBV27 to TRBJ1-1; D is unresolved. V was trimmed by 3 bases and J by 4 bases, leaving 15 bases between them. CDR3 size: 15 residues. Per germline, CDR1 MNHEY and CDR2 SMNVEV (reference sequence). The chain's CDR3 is CASSLYSPTLTEAFF. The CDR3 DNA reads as TGTGCCAGCAGTTTGTACAGTCCCACCCTCACTGAAGCTTTCTTT.

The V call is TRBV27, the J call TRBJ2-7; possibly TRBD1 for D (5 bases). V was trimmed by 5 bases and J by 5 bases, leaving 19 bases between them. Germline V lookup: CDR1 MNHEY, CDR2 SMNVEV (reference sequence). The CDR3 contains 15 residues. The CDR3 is CASSQDTAVLNEQYF. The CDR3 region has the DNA TGTGCCAGCAGTCAGGACACCGCGGTCTTGAACGAGCAGTACTTC.

In nucleotides, the CDR3 is TGTGCCAGCAGCTTCCAGGCTGAAGCTTTCTTT. Protein product: CASSFQAEAFF. The chain combines TRBV7-2 with TRBJ1-1; D gene uncertain. The CDR3 sequence is 11 residues long. V lost 3 bases, J lost 6 bases, and 5 bases lay in between. The germline V gene encodes CDR1 SGHTA and CDR2 FQGNSA.

In DNA, the CDR3 is TGTGCCAGCAGCTACGGGACAGACAATGAGCAGTTCTTC. It encodes CASSYGTDNEQFF. This chain connects TRBV5-6 to TRBJ2-1; 7 bases map to TRBD1. CDR3 length: 13 amino acids. The ends lost 3 bases at V and 5 bases at J; junction bases unmatched: 2. CDR1 and CDR2 from the germline V gene are SGHDT and YYEEEE.

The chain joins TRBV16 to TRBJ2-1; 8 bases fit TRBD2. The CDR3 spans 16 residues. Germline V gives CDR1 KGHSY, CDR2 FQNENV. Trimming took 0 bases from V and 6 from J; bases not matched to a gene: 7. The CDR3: CASSQSPGRALNEQFF. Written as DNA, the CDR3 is TGTGCCAGCAGCCAATCTCCCGGGAGGGCCCTCAATGAGCAGTTCTTC.

The CDR3 reads CASSRTSGRYDTQYF. Written as DNA, the CDR3 is TGCGCCAGCAGCCGGACTAGCGGGAGGTACGATACGCAGTATTTT. The gene calls are TRBV5-1 and TRBJ2-3; 14 bases align to TRBD2. CDR3 size: 15 residues. Looked up from germline, CDR1 is SGHRS and CDR2 is YFSETQ. Trimming removed 4 bases from V and 6 bases from J; junction bases left unmatched: 4.

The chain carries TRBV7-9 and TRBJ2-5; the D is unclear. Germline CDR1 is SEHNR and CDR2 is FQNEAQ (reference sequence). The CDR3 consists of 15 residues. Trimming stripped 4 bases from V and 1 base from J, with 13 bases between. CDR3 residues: CASSSPTETQETQYF. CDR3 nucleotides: TGTGCCAGCAGCTCCCCCACGGAGACCCAAGAGACCCAGTACTTC.

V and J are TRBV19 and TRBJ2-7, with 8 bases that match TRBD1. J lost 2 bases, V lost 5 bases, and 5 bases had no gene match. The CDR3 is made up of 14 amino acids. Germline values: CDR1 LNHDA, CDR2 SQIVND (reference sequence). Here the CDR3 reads CASSEQGVPYEQYF. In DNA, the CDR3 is TGTGCCAGTAGTGAACAGGGGGTCCCCTACGAGCAGTACTTC.

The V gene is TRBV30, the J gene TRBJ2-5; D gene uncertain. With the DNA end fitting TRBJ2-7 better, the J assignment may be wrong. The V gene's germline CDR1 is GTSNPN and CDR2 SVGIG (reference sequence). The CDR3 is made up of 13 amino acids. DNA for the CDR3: TGTGCCTGGAGTGAGGCTCCTCACTACGAGCAGTACTTC. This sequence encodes CAWSEAPHYEQYF.